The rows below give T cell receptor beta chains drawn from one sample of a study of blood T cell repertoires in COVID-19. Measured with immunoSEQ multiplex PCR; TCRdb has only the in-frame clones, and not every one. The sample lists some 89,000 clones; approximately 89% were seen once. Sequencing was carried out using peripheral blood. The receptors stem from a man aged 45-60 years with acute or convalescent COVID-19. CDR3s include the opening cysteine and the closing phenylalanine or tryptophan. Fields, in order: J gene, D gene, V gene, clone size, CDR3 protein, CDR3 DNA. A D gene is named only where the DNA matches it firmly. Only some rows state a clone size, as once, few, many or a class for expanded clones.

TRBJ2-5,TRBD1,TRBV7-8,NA,CASSLRDSVQETQYF,TGTGCCAGCAGCTTAAGGGACAGCGTACAAGAGACCCAGTACTTC
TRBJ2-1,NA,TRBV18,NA,CASSLLNEQFF,TGTGCCAGCTCACTTTTAAATGAGCAGTTCTTC
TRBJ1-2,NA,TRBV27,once,CASSFSSTLTHGYTF,TGTGCCAGCAGTTTCTCATCGACACTTACTCATGGCTACACCTTC
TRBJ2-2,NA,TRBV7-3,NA,CASSLRENTGELFF,TGTGCCAGCAGCTTGCGGGAGAACACCGGGGAGCTGTTTTTT
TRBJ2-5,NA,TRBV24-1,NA,CATQDSVVETQYF,TGTGCCACTCAGGATTCAGTAGTAGAGACCCAGTACTTC
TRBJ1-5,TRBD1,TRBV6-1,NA,CASSVVDRGGSNQPQHF,TGTGCCAGCAGTGTTGTGGACAGGGGAGGGAGCAATCAGCCCCAGCATTTT
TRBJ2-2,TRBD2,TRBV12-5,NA,CASGFSAGESTGELFF,TGTGCTAGTGGTTTTTCAGCGGGAGAGAGCACCGGGGAGCTGTTTTTT
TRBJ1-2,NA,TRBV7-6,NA,CASSLFSGGNYGYTF,TGTGCCAGCAGCTTGTTCAGCGGCGGGAACTATGGCTACACCTTC
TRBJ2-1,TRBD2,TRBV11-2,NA,CASSSIAGSYNEQFF,TGTGCCAGCAGCTCCATAGCGGGTTCCTACAATGAGCAGTTCTTC
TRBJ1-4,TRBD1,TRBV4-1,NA,CASSQGDRNEKLFF,TGCGCCAGCAGCCAAGGGGACAGGAATGAAAAACTGTTTTTT
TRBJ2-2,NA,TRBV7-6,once,CASRSTGIVGTGELFF,TGTGCCAGCAGGTCCACAGGGATTGTTGGGACCGGGGAGCTGTTTTTT
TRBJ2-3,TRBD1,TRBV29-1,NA,CSVNEHRGTTDTQYF,TGCAGCGTCAATGAACACAGGGGAACCACAGATACGCAGTATTTT
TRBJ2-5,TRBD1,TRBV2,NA,CASSRQGRETQYF,TGTGCCAGCAGTCGACAGGGGCGCGAGACCCAGTACTTC
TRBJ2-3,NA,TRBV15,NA,CATSLDAGPPDTQYF,TGTGCCACCAGCCTCGACGCGGGGCCTCCGGATACGCAGTATTTT
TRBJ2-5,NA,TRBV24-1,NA,CATSDTAAIQETQYF,TGTGCCACCAGTGATACGGCGGCTATCCAAGAGACCCAGTACTTC
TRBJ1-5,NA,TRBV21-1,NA,CASSKRRLDQPQHF,TGTGCCAGCAGCAAAAGGCGGCTGGATCAGCCCCAGCATTTT
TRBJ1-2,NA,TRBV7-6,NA,CASSLQGPYGYTF,TGTGCCAGCAGCTTACAGGGGCCATATGGCTACACCTTC
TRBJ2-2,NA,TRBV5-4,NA,CASTLIPGKKDGELFF,TGTGCCAGCACCTTAATCCCAGGGAAAAAGGACGGGGAGCTGTTTTTT
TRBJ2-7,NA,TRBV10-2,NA,CASSEISGSYEQYF,TGCGCCAGCAGTGAGATTAGCGGCTCCTACGAGCAGTACTTC
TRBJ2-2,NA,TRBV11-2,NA,CASSYSGELFF,TGTGCCAGCAGCTATAGCGGGGAGCTGTTTTTT
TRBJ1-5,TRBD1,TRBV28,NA,CASSPPTGGNQPQHF,TGTGCCAGCAGCCCGCCGACAGGGGGCAATCAGCCCCAGCATTTT
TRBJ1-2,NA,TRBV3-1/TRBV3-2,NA,CASSRETFYGYTF,TGTGCCAGCAGCAGGGAGACATTCTATGGCTACACCTTC
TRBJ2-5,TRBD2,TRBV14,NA,CASSFRGLAVNLETQYF,TGTGCCAGCAGCTTCCGTGGACTAGCGGTAAATTTGGAGACCCAGTACTTC
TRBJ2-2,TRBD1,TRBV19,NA,CASTGGSDTGELFF,TGTGCCAGCACAGGGGGATCCGACACCGGGGAGCTGTTTTTT
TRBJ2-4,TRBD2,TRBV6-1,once,CASSDETSGGSKNIQYF,TGTGCCAGCAGTGATGAGACTAGCGGGGGGAGCAAAAACATTCAGTACTTC
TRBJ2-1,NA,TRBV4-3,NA,CASSQDLEVSGEQFF,TGCGCCAGCAGCCAAGATCTCGAGGTGTCGGGAGAGCAGTTCTTC
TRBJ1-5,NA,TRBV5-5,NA,CASSLAGVSNQPQHF,TGTGCCAGCAGCTTGGCAGGGGTGAGCAATCAGCCCCAGCATTTT
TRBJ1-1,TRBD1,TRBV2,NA,CASSAEGTVNTEAFF,TGTGCCAGCAGCGCCGAAGGGACAGTGAACACTGAAGCTTTCTTT
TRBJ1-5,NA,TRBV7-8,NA,CASSLMNRVGQPQHF,TGTGCCAGCAGCTTGATGAACAGGGTGGGGCAGCCCCAGCATTTT
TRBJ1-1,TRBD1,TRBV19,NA,CASTWKGAGMNTEAFF,TGTGCCAGTACCTGGAAGGGGGCTGGCATGAACACTGAAGCTTTCTTT
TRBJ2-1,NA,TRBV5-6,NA,CASSSQAIFSYNEQFF,TGTGCCAGCAGCTCTCAGGCTATCTTCTCCTACAATGAGCAGTTCTTC
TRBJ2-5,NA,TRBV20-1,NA,CSANIMETQYF,TGCAGTGCTAACATCATGGAGACCCAGTACTTC
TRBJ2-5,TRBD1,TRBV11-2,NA,CASSIHFGTGQETQYF,TGTGCCAGCAGCATACATTTCGGGACAGGGCAAGAGACCCAGTACTTC
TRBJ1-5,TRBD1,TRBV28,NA,CASSSAGTGLISGNQPQHF,TGTGCCAGCAGTTCCGCCGGGACAGGGTTGATTTCGGGCAATCAGCCCCAGCATTTT
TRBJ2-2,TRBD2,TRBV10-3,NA,CAISEPGLAGGPNTGELFF,TGTGCCATCAGTGAGCCGGGACTAGCGGGGGGACCTAACACCGGGGAGCTGTTTTTT
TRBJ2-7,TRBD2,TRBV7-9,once,CASRGAGPSYEQYF,TGTGCCAGCAGGGGAGCGGGACCCTCCTACGAGCAGTACTTC
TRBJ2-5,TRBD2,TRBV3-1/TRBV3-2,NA,CASSHRLAGARQETQYF,TGTGCCAGCAGCCATAGACTAGCGGGAGCCCGGCAAGAGACCCAGTACTTC
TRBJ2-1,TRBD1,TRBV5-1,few,CASSLGQGVYNEQFF,TGCGCCAGCAGCTTGGGACAGGGGGTGTACAATGAGCAGTTCTTC
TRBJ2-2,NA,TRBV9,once,CASSPGGSANTGELFF,TGTGCCAGCAGCCCAGGGGGGAGCGCGAACACCGGGGAGCTGTTTTTT
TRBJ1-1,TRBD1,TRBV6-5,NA,CASSPDRTEAFF,TGTGCCAGCAGTCCGGACAGGACTGAAGCTTTCTTT
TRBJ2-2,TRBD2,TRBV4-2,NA,CASSQLAGVEDTGELFF,TGTGCCAGCAGCCAACTAGCGGGAGTGGAGGACACCGGGGAGCTGTTTTTT
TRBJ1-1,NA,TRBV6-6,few,CASISQGNTEAFF,TGTGCCAGCATCTCACAGGGGAACACTGAAGCTTTCTTT
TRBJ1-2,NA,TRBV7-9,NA,CASGTGVVAGYTF,TGTGCCAGCGGGACGGGGGTAGTGGCGGGCTACACCTTC
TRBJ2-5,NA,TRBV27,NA,CASSPTRTEETQYF,TGTGCCAGCAGTCCCACGCGGACAGAAGAGACCCAGTACTTC
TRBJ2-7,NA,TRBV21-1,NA,CASSKGRDRSSYEQYF,TGTGCCAGCAGCAAAGGTAGAGACAGGAGCTCCTACGAGCAGTACTTC
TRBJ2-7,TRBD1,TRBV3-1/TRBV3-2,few,CASSRQGRYEQYF,TGTGCCAGCAGCCGACAGGGGCGCTACGAGCAGTACTTC
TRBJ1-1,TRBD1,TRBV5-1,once,CASSLRAPGQGKNTEAFF,TGCGCCAGCAGCTTGAGAGCCCCAGGACAGGGGAAGAACACTGAAGCTTTCTTT
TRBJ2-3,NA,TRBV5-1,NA,CASSPPAGIGTDTQYF,TGCGCCAGCAGCCCCCCGGCAGGGATAGGCACAGATACGCAGTATTTT
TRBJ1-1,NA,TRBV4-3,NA,CASSQDRVDTEAFF,TGCGCCAGCAGCCAAGACAGGGTCGACACTGAAGCTTTCTTT
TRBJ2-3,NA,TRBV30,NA,CAWSVDPETTRTDTQYF,TGTGCCTGGAGTGTAGACCCTGAGACTACTCGCACAGATACGCAGTATTTT
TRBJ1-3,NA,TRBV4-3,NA,CASSQGKERGGGNTIYF,TGCGCCAGCAGCCAAGGCAAGGAAAGGGGAGGTGGAAACACCATATATTTT
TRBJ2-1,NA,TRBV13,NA,CASSSRQGYNEQFF,TGTGCCAGCAGCTCGCGGCAGGGTTACAATGAGCAGTTCTTC
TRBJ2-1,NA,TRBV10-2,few,CASRGGYNEQFF,TGCGCCAGCAGAGGGGGCTACAATGAGCAGTTCTTC
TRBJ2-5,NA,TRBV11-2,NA,CASSAGLGGGTQYF,TGTGCCAGCAGCGCGGGACTAGGGGGCGGGACCCAGTACTTC
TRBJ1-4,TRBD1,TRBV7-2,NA,CASSTYRGANEKLFF,TGTGCCAGCAGCACCTACAGGGGTGCTAATGAAAAACTGTTTTTT
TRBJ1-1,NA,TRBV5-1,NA,CASKEGMNTEAFF,TGCGCCAGCAAGGAGGGGATGAACACTGAAGCTTTCTTT
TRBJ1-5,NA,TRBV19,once,CASSIIGRHGNQPQHF,TGTGCCAGTAGTATAATCGGCAGACATGGTAATCAGCCCCAGCATTTT
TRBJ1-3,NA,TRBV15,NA,CATSKVLGGGNTIYF,TGTGCCACCAGCAAAGTACTCGGTGGTGGAAACACCATATATTTT
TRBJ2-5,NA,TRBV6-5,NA,CASSYSGVQETQYF,TGTGCCAGCAGTTACTCAGGGGTTCAAGAGACCCAGTACTTC